The next 30 T cell receptor beta chains were all read from a single sample in a study of T cells in Graves' hyperthyroidism and ophthalmopathy. Template material for amplifying TCR beta CDR3 regions consisted of RNA transcripts. Using the HTBI primer set, a first-round RT-PCR was run on the TCR CDR3. Using its own MiXCR run on the multiplex PCR reads, TCRdb lists one record per CDR3 protein. This table holds approximately 570,000 distinct CDR3 sequences, about 20% found once. The specimen was blood. The receptors here all came from a man in his forties with Graves' ophthalmopathy.

This clonotype was counted ten times or more. This chain links TRBV30 with TRBJ1-1, with D tentatively TRBD1 (5 bases). V was clipped by 3 bases and J by 0 bases, with 11 bases between them. The germline V gene has CDR1 GTSNPN and CDR2 SVGIG (reference sequence). The CDR3 has 14 residues. This chain's CDR3 is CAWRSGGMNTEAFF. The CDR3 nucleotides read TGTGCCTGGAGGTCTGGGGGAATGAACACTGAAGCTTTCTTT.

The chain is built from TRBV6-5 and TRBJ2-5, with 12 bases identical to TRBD2. CDR1 is MNHEY, CDR2 SVGAGI, per germline. This CDR3 has 17 residues. Unmatched junction bases numbered 7, after V lost 0 bases and J lost 5 bases. The CDR3 DNA is TGTGCCAGCAGTTACTCGATAATTACTAGCGGGGGGGAGACCCAGTACTTC. Translated: CASSYSIITSGGETQYF.

The chain carries TRBV9 and TRBJ2-1; D is uncertain. Germline CDR1 reads SGDLS; CDR2 reads YYNGEE. Trimming cost V 0 bases and J 0 bases, with 13 bases left between them. This CDR3 comprises 17 residues. The CDR3 DNA reads as TGTGCCAGCAGCGTAGGGTTATCGGTAAGCTCCTACAATGAGCAGTTCTTC. Amino acid sequence: CASSVGLSVSSYNEQFF.

V and J are TRBV18 and TRBJ2-3; D is ambiguous. This CDR3 has 14 residues. Trimming pared 3 bases from V and 0 bases from J, leaving 7 bases between. The germline V gene has CDR1 KGHSH and CDR2 LQKENI. The CDR3 coding sequence is TGTGCCAGCTCACCCCAAACTAGCACAGATACGCAGTATTTT. This encodes CASSPQTSTDTQYF.

This clonotype was picked up a small number of times. This sequence joins TRBV7-9 and TRBJ2-3; the match to TRBD1 covers 9 bases. This CDR3 contains 17 residues. Germline V gives CDR1 SEHNR, CDR2 FQNEAQ (reference sequence). J was trimmed by 2 bases and V by 0 bases; bases with no gene match: 6. The CDR3 reads CASSLALGQGLTDTQYF. The CDR3 nucleotides are TGTGCCAGCAGCTTAGCTCTCGGACAGGGGCTCACAGATACGCAGTATTTT.

As for this clonotype: This may stem from a read error, because a much larger clone lies one nucleotide away. V gene TRBV28 combines with J gene TRBJ2-1; D perhaps matches TRBD1 (5 bases). There are 13 residues in the CDR3. From germline, CDR1 is MDHEN and CDR2 SYDVKM. The DNA for the CDR3 is TGTGCCAGCAGCCTCCCCCAGGACAATGTGCAGTTCTTC. Encoded protein: CASSLPQDNVQFF.

This clonotype has just a few counts. The chain joins TRBV12-3 or TRBV12-4 to TRBJ1-2; D is unresolved. Deletions cut 3 bases from V and 8 bases from J, with 10 bases between. There are 12 residues in the CDR3. DNA for the CDR3: TGTGCCAGCAGTTTTGGGGTTAGAGGCTACACCTTC. This encodes CASSFGVRGYTF.

This clonotype was recorded many times. V gene TRBV7-8 combines with J gene TRBJ2-7; D is possibly TRBD2 (5 bases). From germline, CDR1 is SGHVS and CDR2 FQNEAQ. The CDR3 has 16 amino acids. V lost 6 bases, J lost 0 bases, and 18 bases lay in between. The CDR3 bases are TGTGCCAGCAGGGTGGGCCGGGGTACCAACTCCTACGAGCAGTACTTC. Its protein product is CASRVGRGTNSYEQYF.

V is TRBV20-1 and J is TRBJ2-3, with D possibly called TRBD1 or TRBD2 (6 bases each). The V and J ends lost 4 bases and 1 base respectively, with 12 bases between them. Germline assignment: CDR1 DFQATT and CDR2 SNEGSKA (reference sequence). CDR3 length: 14 residues. The CDR3 coding sequence is TGCAGTGCTAAAAGGGGGGCAGGCACAGATACGCAGTATTTT. This encodes CSAKRGAGTDTQYF.

A few counts support this clonotype. V is TRBV20-1 and J is TRBJ1-1; D not certain. The germline V gene has CDR1 DFQATT and CDR2 SNEGSKA (reference sequence). V lost 2 bases and J lost 4, with 29 bases in between. The CDR3 contains 19 residues. The CDR3 region is CSARNDLDPARVWGTEAFF. CDR3 DNA sequence: TGCAGTGCTAGAAACGACTTGGATCCCGCGAGGGTGTGGGGCACTGAAGCTTTCTTT.

The chain uses TRBV11-3 and TRBJ2-5; 10 positions match TRBD2. Germline CDR1 is SGHNT and CDR2 is YENEEA. Trimming cost V 5 bases and J 2 bases; bases outside gene matches: 5. This CDR3 has 15 amino acids. The DNA of the CDR3 is TGTGCCAGCAGCAGAGGACTAGCGGAACAAGAGACCCAGTACTTC. Its translation: CASSRGLAEQETQYF.

This sequence joins TRBV7-3 and TRBJ2-6; perhaps TRBD2 as D (6 bases). Germline CDR1 is SGHTA and CDR2 is FQGTGA. The CDR3 consists of 17 residues. With 2 bases removed from V and 0 bases from J, the gap between germline ends came to 11 bases. CDR3: CASSLPGLISGANVLTF. In DNA, the CDR3 is TGTGCCAGCAGCTTACCGGGACTGATCTCTGGGGCCAACGTCCTGACTTTC. Together with reference TRBV7-3 and TRBJ2-6, the CDR3 gives the full variable domain: GAGVSQTPSNKVTEKGKYVELRCDPISGHTALYWYRQSLGQGPEFLIYFQGTGAADDSGLPNDRFFAVRPEGSVSTLKIQRTERGDSAVYLCASSLPGLISGANVLTFGAGSRLTVL.

There are many counts of this clonotype. This chain links TRBV5-6 with TRBJ2-1, with TRBD1 matching over 9 bases. Trimming at V came to 2 bases and at J to 5 bases, leaving 5 bases not matched to a gene. This CDR3 spans 15 amino acids. Germline-derived CDR1 and CDR2 are SGHDT and YYEEEE. CDR3 in amino acids: CASSFRDRANNEQFF. Written as DNA, the CDR3 is TGTGCCAGCAGCTTCCGGGACAGGGCTAACAATGAGCAGTTCTTC. Together with reference TRBV5-6 and TRBJ2-1, the CDR3 gives the full variable domain: DAGVTQSPTHLIKTRGQQVTLRCSPKSGHDTVSWYQQALGQGPQFIFQYYEEEERQRGNFPDRFSGHQFPNYSSELNVNALLLGDSALYLCASSFRDRANNEQFFGPGTRLTVL.

This clonotype has at least ten counts. The chain's CDR3 is CASSEAGPGSTGELFF. DNA of the CDR3: TGTGCCAGCAGTGAAGCGGGCCCGGGCAGCACCGGGGAGCTGTTTTTT. The rearrangement links TRBV2 to TRBJ2-2, with D hard to call. The germline gives CDR1 SNHLY, CDR2 FYNNEI. The CDR3 is 16 amino acids. V was cut by 0 bases and J by 4 bases, with 12 bases left in between.

CDR3 residues: CASSPHPDSYEQYF. As DNA, the CDR3 is TGTGCCAGCAGCCCACACCCCGATTCCTACGAGCAGTACTTC. This rearrangement joins TRBV3-1 to TRBJ2-7; D is undetermined. V was trimmed by 4 bases and J by 1 base, leaving 11 bases between them. Germline CDR1 and CDR2: LGHDT and YNNKEL (reference sequence). The CDR3 is made up of 14 amino acids.

In its sample, this clonotype was seen many times. Here the CDR3 reads CASSRRGGNTEAFF. The CDR3 nucleotides are TGTGCCAGCAGCCGGAGGGGTGGGAACACTGAAGCTTTCTTT. The V and J genes are TRBV11-2 and TRBJ1-1, with a tentative D call TRBD1 (5 bases). The CDR3 has 14 residues. The V end was cut by 5 bases, the J end by 1 base, with 11 bases between. CDR1 is SGHAT, CDR2 FQNNGV, per germline.

This clonotype has only a few counts. This chain uses TRBV6-1 with TRBJ2-1; D not resolved. Trimming removed 2 bases from V and 9 bases from J, with 14 bases in between. CDR3 length: 14 amino acids. Germline V gene sequence: CDR1 MNHNS, CDR2 SASEGT. The chain's CDR3 is CASSESLGTGEQFF. The CDR3 coding sequence is TGTGCCAGCAGTGAAAGCTTGGGCACGGGTGAGCAGTTCTTC.

V usage is TRBV7-6 and J usage is TRBJ2-5; possible D gene TRBD1, 6 bases. Between the trimmed V and J ends, which lost 4 bases and 1 base, there was a span of 10 bases. The CDR3 is 14 amino acids. Germline CDR1 and CDR2: SGHVS and FNYEAQ. The CDR3 here is CASSWTATQETQYF. The DNA of the CDR3 is TGTGCCAGCAGCTGGACAGCCACCCAAGAGACCCAGTACTTC.

The sample holds a few counts of this clonotype. CDR3: CASSISPTVMNTEAFF. The CDR3 bases are TGTGCCAGTAGTATCTCCCCGACAGTCATGAACACTGAAGCTTTCTTT. The chain couples TRBV19 to TRBJ1-1; TRBD1 is a possible D gene (5 bases). CDR1 and CDR2 (germline): LNHDA, SQIVND (reference sequence). The CDR3 contains 16 residues. Trimming removed 3 bases at V and 0 bases at J, with 14 bases between.

This clonotype was observed at least ten times. The gene calls are TRBV9 and TRBJ2-7; D is perhaps TRBD1 (6 bases). The CDR3 is 14 amino acids. The V end was cut by 5 bases, the J end by 0 bases, with 12 bases between. CDR1 is SGDLS and CDR2 is YYNGEE in the germline V gene. The CDR3 region has the DNA TGTGCCAGCAGTGTCACAGGGAGCTCCTACGAGCAGTACTTC. Translating gives CASSVTGSSYEQYF.

The chain uses TRBV12-3 or TRBV12-4 and TRBJ2-2, with D tentatively TRBD2 (6 bases). The CDR3 runs 12 residues. V was cut by 7 bases and J by 7 bases, with 10 bases left in between. CDR3 sequence: CASTRRGGELFF. The CDR3 region has the DNA TGTGCCAGCACCCGGAGGGGCGGGGAGCTGTTTTTT.

A note on this clonotype: A single base separates this from a much larger clone, so it may be a read error. The V and J genes are TRBV7-9 and TRBJ2-5, with 9 bases that match TRBD1. The CDR3 extends over 15 amino acids. The germline CDR1 and CDR2 sequences are SEHNR and FQNEAQ (reference sequence). Germline trimming cut 4 bases from V and 9 bases from J; bases unmatched to any gene: 12. As DNA, the CDR3 is TGTGCCAGCAGCTCCGGGACAGGGACGGTTGGGGCCCAGTACTTC. It specifies CASSSGTGTVGAQYF.

V gene TRBV7-2 combines with J gene TRBJ1-4; TRBD1 is a possible D gene (5 bases). Trimming left V 4 bases short and J 2 bases short, with 11 bases between. The CDR3 has 15 residues. In germline, CDR1 is SGHTA, CDR2 FQGNSA. The CDR3 is CASSWDVLTNEKLFF. The CDR3, as DNA: TGTGCCAGCAGCTGGGACGTGCTCACTAATGAAAAACTGTTTTTT.

The V and J genes are TRBV19 and TRBJ1-3; no clear D. The CDR3 totals 14 residues. The germline V gene has CDR1 LNHDA and CDR2 SQIVND (reference sequence). V was pared by 4 bases and J by 1 base, with 8 bases between. CDR3 residues: CASSNAGSGNTIYF. In nucleotides, the CDR3 is TGTGCCAGTAGTAACGCGGGGTCTGGAAACACCATATATTTT.

The table lists this clonotype with a few counts. The V gene is TRBV6-1, the J gene TRBJ2-5; D ambiguous. Germline V gives CDR1 MNHNS, CDR2 SASEGT. The CDR3 consists of 17 residues. V was pared by 5 bases and J by 0 bases, with 19 bases between. The CDR3 nucleotides are TGTGCCAGCAGTTACGGGCTTTCGGGCCGGGACCAAGAGACCCAGTACTTC. Amino acid sequence: CASSYGLSGRDQETQYF.

J is TRBJ1-2 and V is TRBV20-1, with no clear D. Trimming cost V 5 bases and J 4 bases, with 17 bases left between them. Germline V lookup: CDR1 DFQATT, CDR2 SNEGSKA (reference sequence). This CDR3 region has 14 residues. The CDR3 protein is CSAPFEGVIYGYTF. The CDR3 bases are TGCAGTGCTCCCTTTGAGGGAGTAATCTATGGCTACACCTTC.

This clonotype was found a few times. The chain carries TRBV30 and TRBJ2-7; maybe TRBD1 (6 bases). This CDR3 contains 13 residues. V gave up 3 bases and J gave up 5 bases, with 14 bases separating them. Germline V gene lookup returns CDR1 GTSNPN and CDR2 SVGIG (reference sequence). CDR3 region: CAWRGGTIDEQYF. In DNA, the CDR3 is TGTGCCTGGAGAGGGGGTACGATCGACGAGCAGTACTTC.

To note about this clonotype: This may be a read error: a much more frequent sequence differs by one nucleotide. This chain joins TRBV12-5 and TRBJ2-7; 7 bases line up with TRBD1. This CDR3 comprises 13 residues. Per germline, CDR1 LGHNT and CDR2 FRNRAP. The DNA for the CDR3 is TGTGCTAGTGGGACAGGGACACCCTACGGGCAGTACTTC. This sequence encodes CASGTGTPYGQYF.

This clonotype was observed at least ten times. V and J are TRBV12-3 or TRBV12-4 and TRBJ2-1; D possibly corresponds to TRBD2 (6 bases). This CDR3 contains 14 residues. V was clipped by 6 bases and J by 9 bases, with 18 bases between them. The chain's CDR3 is CASSPTGGNGEQFF. The CDR3 coding sequence is TGTGCCAGCAGCCCGACCGGGGGTAACGGTGAGCAGTTCTTC.

There are many counts of this clonotype. V gene TRBV6-1 combines with J gene TRBJ2-1, with TRBD2 matching 15 bases. Per germline, CDR1 MNHNS and CDR2 SASEGT. V trimming: 6 bases; J trimming: 6 bases; junction bases outside the gene matches: 6. This CDR3 comprises 16 residues. The CDR3 bases are TGTGCCAGCAGCGAACCGGGACTAGCGGGAGGCAATGAGCAGTTCTTC. It yields the protein CASSEPGLAGGNEQFF.